This T cell receptor (beta chain) was documented in a study of cytomegalovirus exposure and HLA in healthy donors. The CDR3 sequence is 15 residues long. The germline V gene has CDR1 MNHEY and CDR2 SVGAGI. Trimming cost V 7 bases and J 3 bases, with 19 bases left between them. PCR amplification relied on 60 Vbeta primers (plus 13 Jbeta primers). The data were produced by immunoSEQ multiplex PCR, yet TCRdb's version contains in-frame clones alone and is incomplete. The data show about 200,000 clones, roughly 80% seen once. The TCR originated in a man in his forties in good health and CMV-seropositive. The chain is built from TRBV6-5 and TRBJ2-7; possibly TRBD1 for D (5 bases). Sequenced input: PBMCs. Here the CDR3 reads CASTGAETEIYEQYF. The CDR3 coding sequence is TGTGCCAGCACTGGAGCCGAGACAGAAATCTACGAGCAGTACTTC.